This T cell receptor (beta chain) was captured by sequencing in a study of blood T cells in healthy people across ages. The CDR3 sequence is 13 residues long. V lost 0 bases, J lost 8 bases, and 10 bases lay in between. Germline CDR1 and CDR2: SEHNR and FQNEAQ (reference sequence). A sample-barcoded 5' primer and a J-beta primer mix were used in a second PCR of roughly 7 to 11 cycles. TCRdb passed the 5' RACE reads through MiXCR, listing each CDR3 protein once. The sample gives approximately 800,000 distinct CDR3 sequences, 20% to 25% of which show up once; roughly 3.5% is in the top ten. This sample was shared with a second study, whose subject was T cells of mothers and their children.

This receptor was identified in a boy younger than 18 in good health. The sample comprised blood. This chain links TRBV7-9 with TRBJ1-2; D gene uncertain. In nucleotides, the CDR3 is TGTGCCAGCAGCTTAGCGGAGACTGAAGGCTACACCTTC. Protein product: CASSLAETEGYTF.